This TCR beta chain was sequenced in a study of blood T cell repertoires in COVID-19. The method was immunoSEQ multiplex PCR; TCRdb's version includes in-frame clones alone and lacks a portion of them. The repertoire consists of 260,000 or so clones, with roughly 88% occurring once and the leading ten covering about 8.6%. The trim removed 5 bases at V and 5 bases at J, leaving 7 bases unmatched. Per the germline V gene, CDR1 is SGHTA and CDR2 is FQGTGA. This CDR3 contains 16 residues. The rearrangement links TRBV7-3 to TRBJ2-3; 13 bases agree with TRBD2. Input material: peripheral blood. The clonotype was recovered from a man between 18 and 29 years old with active or convalescent COVID-19. CDR3 residues: CASSPGTSGAGDTQYF. The CDR3 nucleotides are TGTGCCAGCAGCCCAGGGACTAGCGGGGCAGGAGATACGCAGTATTTT.